Presented here are 7 T cell receptor beta chains from one specimen sequenced in a study of beta chain features in type 1 diabetes. Whole-study findings and limits: Type 1 diabetes patients showed a moderate but significant shortening of TCRB CDR3s in all four CD4+ subsets.

These receptors lack a known antigen. Expressed TCRB transcripts were sequenced because the entire RNA isolate underwent reverse transcription. Profiled with immunoSEQ multiplex PCR; TCRdb holds only in-frame clones, not every one. This table has 150,000 to 200,000 clones, roughly 60% appearing once. Material for sequencing was naive CD4+ T cells from blood. Source of these receptors: a man younger than 40 with type 1 diabetes.

The chain uses TRBV7-2 and TRBJ2-7; D gene unclear. CDR3 length: 11 residues. Germline V gene sequence: CDR1 SGHTA, CDR2 FQGNSA. V was shortened by 5 bases and J by 6 bases, with 8 bases between the two germline ends. DNA for the CDR3: TGTGCCAGCAGCCACGTCCGCGAGCAGTACTTC. Its translation is CASSHVREQYF.

The DNA of the CDR3 is TGTGCCTGCGGACAGGGGGCAAGTAGCACAGATACGCAGTATTTT. It translates to CACGQGASSTDTQYF. J is TRBJ2-3 and V is TRBV30, with 11 bases identical to TRBD1. Germline V gene data show CDR1 as GTSNPN and CDR2 as SVGIG (reference sequence). J lost 0 bases, V lost 6 bases, and 5 bases had no gene match. CDR3 length equals 15 residues. Based on the CDR3 plus reference TRBV30 and TRBJ2-3, the full variable domain is SQTIHQWPATLVQPVGSPLSLECTVEGTSNPNLYWYRQAAGRGLQLLFYSVGIGQISSEVPQNLSASRPQDRQFILSSKKLLLSDSGFYLCACGQGASSTDTQYFGPGTRLTVL.

The rearrangement links TRBV5-6 to TRBJ1-5, with D unresolved. Germline CDR1 is SGHDT and CDR2 is YYEEEE. The CDR3 contains 12 residues. Trimming stripped 5 bases from V and 7 bases from J, with 10 bases between. This CDR3 reads CASSLMGQPQHF. CDR3 DNA sequence: TGTGCCAGCAGTCTCATGGGACAGCCCCAGCATTTT.

V gene TRBV5-6 combines with J gene TRBJ2-1; D may match TRBD1 or TRBD2 (5 bases each). Trimming took off 4 bases at V and 8 bases at J, with 19 bases between the two ends. CDR1 is SGHDT and CDR2 is YYEEEE in the germline V gene. CDR3 length: 15 amino acids. The CDR3 region is CASSLGWKGSDEQFF. The CDR3 nucleotides read TGTGCCAGCAGCCTCGGGTGGAAGGGGAGCGATGAGCAGTTCTTC.

The chain recombines TRBV20-1 with TRBJ1-1, with a weak D call TRBD1 (5 bases). Per the germline V gene, CDR1 is DFQATT and CDR2 is SNEGSKA (reference sequence). The CDR3 is 10 residues long. The V end was cut by 5 bases, the J end by 8 bases, with 9 bases between. The CDR3 sequence: CSALDREAFF. The CDR3 bases are TGCAGTGCTCTAGACAGAGAAGCTTTCTTT.

This chain uses TRBV2 with TRBJ1-2; 7 bases match TRBD1. The CDR3 consists of 15 residues. V shed 0 bases and J 4 bases; nucleotides not matched to a gene: 5. Looked up from germline, CDR1 is SNHLY and CDR2 is FYNNEI. CDR3: CASSEAGTVGYGYTF. Here the CDR3 DNA reads TGTGCCAGCAGTGAAGCGGGGACAGTAGGCTATGGCTACACCTTC.

The sample holds a few counts of this clone. V is TRBV9 and J is TRBJ1-2; D remains ambiguous. V was clipped by 3 bases and J by 3 bases, with 6 bases between them. Germline loops: CDR1 SGDLS, CDR2 YYNGEE. This CDR3 contains 12 residues. CDR3 sequence: CASSGEDYGYTF. CDR3 sequence (DNA): TGTGCCAGCAGCGGGGAGGACTATGGCTACACCTTC. Combining the CDR3 with reference TRBV9 and TRBJ1-2 gives the whole variable domain DSGVTQTPKHLITATGQRVTLRCSPRSGDLSVYWYQQSLDQGLQFLIQYYNGEERAKGNILERFSAQQFPDLHSELNLSSLELGDSALYFCASSGEDYGYTFGSGTRLTVV.